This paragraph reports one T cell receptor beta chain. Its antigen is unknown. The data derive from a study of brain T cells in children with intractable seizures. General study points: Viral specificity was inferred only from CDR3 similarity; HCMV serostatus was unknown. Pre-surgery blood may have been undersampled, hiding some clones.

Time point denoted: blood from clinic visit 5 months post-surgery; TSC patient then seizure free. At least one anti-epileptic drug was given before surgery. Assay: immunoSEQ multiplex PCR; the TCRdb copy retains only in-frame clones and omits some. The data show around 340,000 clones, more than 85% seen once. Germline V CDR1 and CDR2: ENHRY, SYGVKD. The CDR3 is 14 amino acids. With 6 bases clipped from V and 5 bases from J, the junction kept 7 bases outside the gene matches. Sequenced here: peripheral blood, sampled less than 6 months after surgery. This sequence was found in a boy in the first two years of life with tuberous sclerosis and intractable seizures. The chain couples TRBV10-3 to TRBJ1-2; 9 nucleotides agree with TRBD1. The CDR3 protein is CAIRGDRALYGYTF. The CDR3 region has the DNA TGTGCCATCAGAGGGGACAGGGCCCTTTATGGCTACACCTTC.